This T cell receptor (beta chain) derives from a study of post-analysis software for immune sequencing data. Findings of the study overall: Samples from one preparation batch, clustered by F measure, grouped strongly together. Patients showed TRBV5-6, TRBV5-1 and TRBV20-1 among five TRBV segments more frequent than in controls.

Included in the TCR beta cDNA libraries were unique molecular identifiers. A single record per CDR3 protein comes from TCRdb applying MiXCR to the PCR reads. The table lists roughly 700,000 distinct CDR3 sequences, about 32% of them singletons. The ends were cut back, 4 bases at V and 5 bases at J, with 21 bases in the middle. This CDR3 spans 16 amino acids. The germline V gene has CDR1 SGHRS and CDR2 YFSETQ. A few counts support this clonotype. The antigen is not known. The J gene is TRBJ2-5, the V gene TRBV5-1, with D unresolved. The TCR comes from a girl aged 10 to 17 with multiple sclerosis. Sequencing used blood. The CDR3: CASSPTFRVGRETQYF. CDR3 sequence (DNA): TGCGCCAGCAGCCCAACCTTTAGGGTTGGTCGGGAGACCCAGTACTTC. Together with reference TRBV5-1 and TRBJ2-5, the CDR3 gives the full variable domain: KAGVTQTPRYLIKTRGQQVTLSCSPISGHRSVSWYQQTPGQGLQFLFEYFSETQRNKGNFPGRFSGRQFSNSRSEMNVSTLELGDSALYLCASSPTFRVGRETQYFGPGTRLLVL.